These 26 T cell receptor beta chains were sequenced from one sample in a study of PD-L1 blockade in urothelial cancer. Libraries were prepared by immunoSEQ multiplex PCR; TCRdb keeps only in-frame clonotypes and omits some of them. The sample lists around 33,000 clones, over 70% occurring once. Source: PBMCs, taken around atezolizumab (anti-PD-L1) treatment. These receptors all stem from an older man with urothelial cancer.

The chain employs TRBV2 and TRBJ1-5; D may be TRBD1 (5 bases). Germline-derived CDR1 and CDR2 are SNHLY and FYNNEI. V was pared by 8 bases and J by 5 bases, with 19 bases between. The CDR3 spans 15 residues. The CDR3 sequence: CASGRTTIGDQPQHF. CDR3 coding DNA: TGTGCCAGCGGGCGGACAACGATTGGAGATCAGCCCCAGCATTTT.

This clone has just one count. The chain carries TRBV7-2 and TRBJ2-7; perhaps TRBD1 as D (5 bases). V was shortened by 1 base and J by 2 bases, with 6 bases between the two germline ends. Germline V gives CDR1 SGHTA, CDR2 FQGNSA. This CDR3 region has 13 residues. The CDR3 spells CASSLGTTYEQYF. In DNA, the CDR3 is TGTGCCAGCAGCTTAGGGACAACCTACGAGCAGTACTTC.

The chain has TRBV7-8 and TRBJ2-2, with D possibly being TRBD2 (7 bases). Looked up from germline, CDR1 is SGHVS and CDR2 is FQNEAQ. V was clipped by 0 bases and J by 6 bases, with 11 bases between them. This CDR3 has 15 residues. The CDR3 region has the DNA TGTGCCAGCAGCTTAGCGGGGAGGGGGGCCGGGGAGCTGTTTTTT. Its translation: CASSLAGRGAGELFF.

The chain employs TRBV18 and TRBJ1-2; 7 positions match TRBD1. The CDR3 is 13 amino acids. V lost 3 bases and J lost 5; bases outside the gene matches: 3. Germline assignment: CDR1 KGHSH and CDR2 LQKENI. CDR3 DNA sequence: TGTGCCAGCTCACCGGGACAGAAGTATGGCTACACCTTC. It translates to CASSPGQKYGYTF.

This sequence joins TRBV6-1 and TRBJ1-2; no firm D call. V lost 8 bases to trimming and J lost 5 bases, with 18 bases between them. The germline gives CDR1 MNHNS, CDR2 SASEGT. The CDR3 consists of 14 residues. CDR3 sequence: CASAETTNLYGYTF. CDR3 nucleotide sequence: TGTGCCAGCGCCGAGACAACCAACCTTTATGGCTACACCTTC.

V and J are TRBV18 and TRBJ1-1; 9 bases match TRBD1. V lost 5 bases to trimming and J lost 1 base; unmatched junction nucleotides: 8. Germline-derived CDR1 and CDR2 are KGHSH and LQKENI. This CDR3 has 16 amino acids. The CDR3 bases are TGTGCCAGCTCAAGCAATCCGGGACAGGGGAACACTGAAGCTTTCTTT. This gives the protein CASSSNPGQGNTEAFF.

The rearrangement links TRBV4-3 to TRBJ2-2; 13 nucleotides line up with TRBD2. This CDR3 spans 18 amino acids. The germline V gene has CDR1 LGHNA and CDR2 YSLEER. Unmatched junction bases numbered 12, after V lost 4 bases and J lost 7 bases. This CDR3 reads CASSRELQGLAGSGELFF. The CDR3 DNA follows: TGCGCCAGCAGCCGAGAATTACAGGGACTAGCGGGGAGCGGGGAGCTGTTTTTT.

V is TRBV12-5 and J is TRBJ1-2; D not resolved. This CDR3 is 13 amino acids long. The V and J ends lost 2 bases and 13 bases respectively, with 17 bases between them. Germline CDR1 LGHNT, CDR2 FRNRAP. The DNA for the CDR3 is TGTGCTAGTGGTTTGAACGGGGTGGAGAGAGCCACCTTC. Translating gives CASGLNGVERATF.

The chain has TRBV28 and TRBJ1-1, with a tentative D call TRBD1 (5 bases). V gave up 6 bases and J gave up 0 bases, with 23 bases separating them. Per germline, CDR1 MDHEN and CDR2 SYDVKM. This CDR3 is built from 18 residues. In nucleotides, the CDR3 is TGTGCCAGCAGCCAACCTTTGACAGCCAATTTCATGAACACTGAAGCTTTCTTT. It yields the protein CASSQPLTANFMNTEAFF.

The chain links TRBV5-5 to TRBJ1-5; a possible D gene is TRBD1 (6 bases). V shed 2 bases and J shed 2 bases, with 11 bases lying between them. Per the germline V gene, CDR1 is SGHKS and CDR2 is YYEKEE (reference sequence). This CDR3 spans 15 amino acids. CDR3 loop: CASSLGGARNQPQHF. As DNA, the CDR3 is TGTGCCAGCAGCTTAGGGGGGGCTCGCAATCAGCCCCAGCATTTT.

The chain couples TRBV14 to TRBJ2-5; 10 bases map to TRBD2. V lost 2 bases and J lost 2; bases outside the gene matches: 2. The CDR3 consists of 15 residues. The germline V gene has CDR1 SGHDN and CDR2 FVKESK. The DNA of the CDR3 is TGTGCCAGCAGCCAACTAGCGGGAGTACAAGAGACCCAGTACTTC. Translated, it gives CASSQLAGVQETQYF.

This chain links TRBV5-6 with TRBJ1-5; D unclear. The V gene's germline CDR1 is SGHDT and CDR2 YYEEEE. V lost 2 bases and J lost 3, with 15 bases in between. CDR3 length: 16 residues. CDR3 residues: CASSFAEGVINQPQHF. DNA for the CDR3: TGTGCCAGCAGCTTCGCGGAGGGTGTAATCAATCAGCCCCAGCATTTT.

This clone has a single count. The chain combines TRBV10-3 with TRBJ2-3; 9 bases align to TRBD1. CDR3 length: 15 residues. After removal of 5 bases from V and 3 bases from J, the junction contained 6 bases not matched to a gene. Looked up from germline, CDR1 is ENHRY and CDR2 is SYGVKD. The CDR3 nucleotides read TGTGCCATCAGTAGGAGACAGGGGGAAACAGATACGCAGTATTTT. Amino acids: CAISRRQGETDTQYF.

J is TRBJ2-5 and V is TRBV5-1; D remains unclear. In germline, CDR1 is SGHRS, CDR2 YFSETQ. The CDR3 length is 14 residues. Trimming removed 0 bases from V and 1 base from J, with 7 bases in between. The CDR3, as DNA: TGCGCCAGCAGCTTGGCCTACAGCCAAGAGACCCAGTACTTC. Encoded protein: CASSLAYSQETQYF.

CDR3 nucleotides: TGTGCCAGCAGCTCTTTCGGCTCGGGAGGGGAGACCCAGTACTTC. Translating it yields CASSSFGSGGETQYF. The chain has TRBV5-6 and TRBJ2-5; 8 bases fit TRBD2. Trimming cost V 3 bases and J 5 bases; bases outside gene matches: 9. The CDR3 sequence is 15 residues long. The V gene's germline CDR1 is SGHDT and CDR2 YYEEEE. The full variable domain, with the rest looked up from reference TRBV5-6 and TRBJ2-5, is DAGVTQSPTHLIKTRGQQVTLRCSPKSGHDTVSWYQQALGQGPQFIFQYYEEEERQRGNFPDRFSGHQFPNYSSELNVNALLLGDSALYLCASSSFGSGGETQYFGPGTRLLVL.

The chain is built from TRBV23-1 and TRBJ2-1; 11 bases match TRBD1. TRBV23-1 has ORF status, its function being uncertain. The CDR3 spans 19 residues. Trimming took 4 bases from V and 0 from J; bases not matched to a gene: 11. CDR3 sequence (DNA): TGCGCCAGCAGTCGGTTTGGGACAGGGGGGGTCGACTCCTACAATGAGCAGTTCTTC. Translating gives CASSRFGTGGVDSYNEQFF.

V is TRBV18 and J is TRBJ1-1; D remains ambiguous. In germline, CDR1 is KGHSH, CDR2 LQKENI. V lost 1 base, J lost 7 bases, and 4 bases lay in between. The CDR3 has 11 amino acids. The CDR3 bases are TGTGCCAGCTCACCACGGAGTGAAGCTTTCTTT. Its protein is CASSPRSEAFF. The variable domain in full, completed from reference TRBV18 and TRBJ1-1, reads NAGVMQNPRHLVRRRGQEARLRCSPMKGHSHVYWYRQLPEEGLKFMVYLQKENIIDESGMPKERFSAEFPKEGPSILRIQQVVRGDSAAYFCASSPRSEAFFGQGTRLTVV.

The chain links TRBV5-1 to TRBJ2-1; D not certain. CDR3 size: 13 residues. Germline-derived CDR1 and CDR2 are SGHRS and YFSETQ. Trimming pared 4 bases from V and 4 bases from J, leaving 9 bases between. In DNA, the CDR3 is TGCGCCAGCAGCCTGGACGGGTACAATGAGCAGTTCTTC. It specifies CASSLDGYNEQFF.

This chain joins TRBV5-8 and TRBJ2-7, with D tentatively TRBD2 (6 bases). V was shortened by 4 bases and J by 4 bases, with 12 bases between the two germline ends. Germline-derived CDR1 and CDR2 are SGHTS and YDEGEE. The CDR3 contains 13 residues. CDR3 sequence: CASSRGLQYEQYF. The CDR3 nucleotides read TGTGCCAGCAGCCGGGGACTCCAATACGAGCAGTACTTC. Based on the CDR3 plus reference TRBV5-8 and TRBJ2-7, the full variable domain is EAGVTQSPTHLIKTRGQQATLRCSPISGHTSVYWYQQALGLGLQFLLWYDEGEERNRGNFPPRFSGRQFPNYSSELNVNALELEDSALYLCASSRGLQYEQYFGPGTRLTVT.

Concerning this clone: One junction end disagrees with the germline gene, perhaps due to a read error. The same CDR3 is also encoded by other DNA sequences in this sample. The J gene is TRBJ2-7, the V gene TRBV2; TRBD2 matches at 10 bases. The CDR3 runs to 12 residues. Germline CDR1 SNHLY, CDR2 FYNNEI. The DNA of the CDR3 is TGCGCCAGCAAGGGACTAGCGCACGAGCAGTACTTC. Translating it yields CASKGLAHEQYF. Filled out from reference TRBV2 and TRBJ2-7, the complete variable domain reads EPEVTQTPSHQVTQMGQEVILRCVPISNHLYFYWYRQILGQKVEFLVSFYNNEISEKSEIFDDQFSVERPDGSNFTLKIRSTKLEDSAMYFCASKGLAHEQYFGPGTRLTVT.

This chain's CDR3 is CAIPATGGNGGYTF. CDR3 bases: TGTGCCATCCCAGCAACCGGGGGGAATGGGGGCTACACCTTC. The rearrangement joins TRBV7-6 to TRBJ1-2; the D gene is possibly TRBD1 (5 bases). CDR3 length: 14 residues. V was trimmed by 10 bases and J by 8 bases, leaving 23 bases between them. Germline CDR1 and CDR2: SGHVS and FNYEAQ.

The table lists this clone with a count of one. In DNA form, the CDR3 reads TGTGCCAGCAGTTACCGTCCCACAGATACGCAGTATTTT. Its protein is CASSYRPTDTQYF. This chain connects TRBV6-5 to TRBJ2-3; no clear D gene. The CDR3 totals 13 residues. V was trimmed by 2 bases and J by 2 bases, leaving 5 bases between them. Germline V gene lookup returns CDR1 MNHEY and CDR2 SVGAGI.

This chain links TRBV18 with TRBJ2-2, with 9 bases identical to TRBD2. The CDR3 has 16 residues. With V trimmed by 4 bases and J by 2 bases, 5 bases remained unmatched. Germline-derived CDR1 and CDR2 are KGHSH and LQKENI. The CDR3 DNA reads as TGTGCCAGCTCACGCGGACTAGCGATCAACACCGGGGAGCTGTTTTTT. Residues: CASSRGLAINTGELFF.

The chain carries TRBV11-2 and TRBJ2-5; TRBD2 aligns across 8 bases. Germline CDR1 SGHAT, CDR2 FQNNGV. V gave up 2 bases and J gave up 2 bases; unmatched junction bases: 7. This CDR3 region has 16 residues. The CDR3 reads CASSLRLAGNQETQYF. Here the CDR3 DNA reads TGTGCCAGCAGCTTAAGGCTAGCGGGTAATCAAGAGACCCAGTACTTC. Complete variable domain (other parts from reference TRBV11-2 and TRBJ2-5): EAGVAQSPRYKIIEKRQSVAFWCNPISGHATLYWYQQILGQGPKLLIQFQNNGVVDDSQLPKDRFSAERLKGVDSTLKIQPAKLEDSAVYLCASSLRLAGNQETQYFGPGTRLLVL.

The chain carries TRBV2 and TRBJ2-7; maybe TRBD2 (5 bases). This CDR3 has 14 amino acids. V was trimmed by 4 bases and J by 3 bases, leaving 13 bases between them. Germline V gene data show CDR1 as SNHLY and CDR2 as FYNNEI. CDR3 coding DNA: TGTGCCAGCAGTGCGGGGTTCGGGGTCTACGAGCAGTACTTC. It codes for CASSAGFGVYEQYF. Full variable domain (rest looked up from reference TRBV2 and TRBJ2-7): EPEVTQTPSHQVTQMGQEVILRCVPISNHLYFYWYRQILGQKVEFLVSFYNNEISEKSEIFDDQFSVERPDGSNFTLKIRSTKLEDSAMYFCASSAGFGVYEQYFGPGTRLTVT.

The J gene is TRBJ1-2, the V gene TRBV28; 9 nucleotides match TRBD1. V lost 8 bases and J lost 7; bases outside the gene matches: 11. Germline lookup yields CDR1 MDHEN and CDR2 SYDVKM. The CDR3 is 14 residues long. The CDR3 spells CASHGRGQGGGYTF. CDR3 nucleotide sequence: TGTGCCAGCCACGGACGGGGACAGGGTGGTGGCTACACCTTC.